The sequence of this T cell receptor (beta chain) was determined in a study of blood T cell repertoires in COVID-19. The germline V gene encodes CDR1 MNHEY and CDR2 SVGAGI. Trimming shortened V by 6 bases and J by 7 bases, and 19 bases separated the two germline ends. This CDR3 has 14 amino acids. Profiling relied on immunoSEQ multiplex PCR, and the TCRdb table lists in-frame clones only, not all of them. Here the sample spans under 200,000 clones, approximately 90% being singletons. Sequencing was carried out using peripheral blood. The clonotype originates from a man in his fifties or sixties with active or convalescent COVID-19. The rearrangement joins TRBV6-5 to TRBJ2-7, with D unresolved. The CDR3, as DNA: TGTGCCAGCAGGAAGACACATTCGTCTGAGGAGCAGTACTTC. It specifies CASRKTHSSEEQYF.